The 14 T cell receptor beta chains below were found in one sample sequenced in a study of T cells in Graves' hyperthyroidism and ophthalmopathy. The TCR beta CDR3 regions underwent amplification using RNA transcripts as the source. TCR CDR3 underwent first-round RT-PCR with the HTBI primer set. TCRdb ran MiXCR on the multiplex PCR reads and lists one entry per CDR3 protein. This table has about 600,000 distinct CDR3 sequences, about a sixth appearing once. Sequences were obtained from blood. These receptors originate from a woman aged 40 to 50 with Graves' ophthalmopathy.

The rearrangement uses TRBV20-1 and TRBJ2-3; 7 bases map to TRBD2. CDR1 and CDR2 (germline): DFQATT, SNEGSKA (reference sequence). J gave up 4 bases and V 1 base, and 8 bases lay outside the gene matches. The CDR3 sequence is 15 residues long. The CDR3 sequence: CSARVAGEGADTQYF. The CDR3 coding sequence is TGCAGTGCTAGAGTGGCGGGAGAGGGTGCAGATACGCAGTATTTT.

In its sample, this clonotype was seen many times. The J gene is TRBJ2-1, the V gene TRBV7-3; D is uncertain. The CDR3 contains 15 residues. Trimming cost V 2 bases and J 6 bases, with 14 bases left between them. The germline gives CDR1 SGHTA, CDR2 FQGTGA. The CDR3 is CASSLAQEAINEQFF. The CDR3 nucleotides read TGTGCCAGCAGCTTAGCCCAGGAAGCGATCAATGAGCAGTTCTTC.

This clonotype was found many times. This sequence joins TRBV7-9 and TRBJ1-1; D unclear. V gave up 1 base and J gave up 5 bases, with 11 bases separating them. The CDR3 loop spans 14 amino acids. Germline assignment: CDR1 SEHNR and CDR2 FQNEAQ (reference sequence). The CDR3 protein is CASSLGLGGTEAFF. CDR3 nucleotides: TGTGCCAGCAGCTTAGGTCTAGGTGGGACTGAAGCTTTCTTT.

The table lists this clonotype with many counts. The chain carries TRBV7-3 and TRBJ2-3, with D perhaps TRBD2 (6 bases). The V end lost 5 bases, the J end lost 4 bases, and 16 bases lay between the germline ends. Germline CDR1 SGHTA, CDR2 FQGTGA. CDR3 size: 15 residues. Here the CDR3 reads CASSPRAGRSDTQYF. The CDR3 region has the DNA TGTGCCAGCAGCCCCCGCGCTGGGAGGTCAGATACGCAGTATTTT.

V is TRBV19 and J is TRBJ2-3; the D is unclear. V lost 7 bases to trimming and J lost 6 bases, with 17 bases between them. This CDR3 is built from 14 residues. Germline V gene sequence: CDR1 LNHDA, CDR2 SQIVND (reference sequence). This chain's CDR3 is CASTSKTTIDTQYF. The CDR3 nucleotides are TGTGCCAGTACCTCAAAGACAACCATTGATACGCAGTATTTT.

This clonotype was recorded a few times. The CDR3 DNA reads TGTGCCAGCAGTGATGAGCAGGGCCAGCCCCAGCATTTT. This translates into CASSDEQGQPQHF. This chain links TRBV2 with TRBJ1-5; maybe TRBD1 (5 bases). V was pared by 3 bases and J by 7 bases, with 10 bases between. The CDR3 runs 13 residues. The V gene's germline CDR1 is SNHLY and CDR2 FYNNEI.

This clonotype was seen a handful of times. V and J are TRBV20-1 and TRBJ2-3; D is unclear. CDR3 length: 14 residues. Trimming stripped 3 bases from V and 7 bases from J, with 17 bases between. Germline CDR1 reads DFQATT; CDR2 reads SNEGSKA (reference sequence). DNA for the CDR3: TGCAGTGCTAGTCCCTACGGTGTCCTAAATACGCAGTATTTT. Protein: CSASPYGVLNTQYF.

The chain joins TRBV3-1 to TRBJ2-7, with 11 bases identical to TRBD2. Losses at the gene ends were 4 bases for V and 7 bases for J; bases not matched to a gene: 6. The CDR3 loop spans 14 amino acids. Germline CDR1 is LGHDT and CDR2 is YNNKEL (reference sequence). The CDR3 here is CASSPLAGGREQYF. CDR3 bases: TGTGCCAGCAGCCCCCTAGCGGGAGGTAGGGAGCAGTACTTC.

This clonotype has only a few counts. This rearrangement joins TRBV28 to TRBJ2-3, with TRBD2 matching over 13 bases. With V trimmed by 9 bases and J by 6 bases, 6 bases remained unmatched. This CDR3 has 14 residues. Germline loops: CDR1 MDHEN, CDR2 SYDVKM. CDR3 in amino acids: CASRTSGRRDTQYF. CDR3 DNA: TGTGCCAGTCGGACTAGCGGGAGAAGGGATACGCAGTATTTT.

This clonotype has more than one count but fewer than ten. The chain joins TRBV6-2 or TRBV6-3 to TRBJ2-5; maybe TRBD2 (5 bases). V shed 2 bases and J shed 5 bases, with 15 bases lying between them. Germline values: CDR1 MNHEY, CDR2 SVGEGT. CDR3 length equals 15 residues. Here the CDR3 reads CASSYLRIGEETQYF. CDR3 in DNA: TGTGCCAGCAGTTACCTTCGAATCGGGGAGGAGACCCAGTACTTC.

This clonotype occurred many times. This chain uses TRBV18 with TRBJ2-5; D remains unclear. Trimming took 2 bases from V and 2 from J, leaving 6 bases between them. CDR3 length equals 13 residues. Per germline, CDR1 KGHSH and CDR2 LQKENI. The CDR3 bases are TGTGCCAGCTCACCAATGATGCAAGAGACCCAGTACTTC. Its translation is CASSPMMQETQYF.

The chain recombines TRBV20-1 with TRBJ1-4; perhaps TRBD1 as D (5 bases). The CDR3 covers 14 residues. Germline CDR1 DFQATT, CDR2 SNEGSKA (reference sequence). V was cut by 5 bases and J by 6 bases, with 16 bases left in between. In nucleotides, the CDR3 is TGCAGTGCTCCCTCCCGGGACTCTTATGAAAAACTGTTTTTT. It translates to CSAPSRDSYEKLFF.

Many counts were recorded for this clonotype. The chain links TRBV6-1 to TRBJ2-6; 7 nucleotides match TRBD1. CDR1 MNHNS and CDR2 SASEGT come from the germline V gene. There are 15 residues in the CDR3. Unmatched junction bases numbered 7, after V lost 10 bases and J lost 1 base. The CDR3 is CATDRESSGANVLTF. For the CDR3, the DNA is TGTGCCACCGACAGGGAATCATCTGGGGCCAACGTCCTGACTTTC.

This clonotype came up many times. V and J are TRBV2 and TRBJ2-2; tentatively, D is TRBD1 (5 bases). This CDR3 region has 16 residues. Trimming stripped 2 bases from V and 1 base from J, with 11 bases between. Germline CDR1 reads SNHLY; CDR2 reads FYNNEI. In nucleotides, the CDR3 is TGTGCCAGCAGTGAAACAGGCGGTTGGAACACCGGGGAGCTGTTTTTT. It specifies CASSETGGWNTGELFF.